Below, 24 T cell receptor beta chains from the same sample are listed, as sequenced in a study of T cells after yellow fever vaccination. TCRdb reanalysed the 5' RACE reads using MiXCR and keeps one entry per CDR3 protein. The profile shows 150,000 to 200,000 distinct CDR3 sequences, roughly 6.2% of them singletons. Specimen: CD4+ T cells sorted from PBMCs, collected on the day of the first yellow fever vaccination. These receptors were obtained from a young man who received the YFV17D yellow fever vaccine.

As regards this clonotype: At one boundary the junction diverges from the germline segment, which might be a read error. V and J are TRBV23-1 and TRBJ1-5; D possibly corresponds to TRBD1 (6 bases). TRBV23-1 is sorted into the ORF group, with uncertain function. The CDR3 has 17 amino acids. The CDR3 nucleotides are TGCGCCAGCAGCCAATACAGGGATGGGGATAGCAATCAGCCCCAGCATTTT. This translates into CASSQYRDGDSNQPQHF.

This chain joins TRBV24-1 and TRBJ2-2, with 8 bases lining up with TRBD1. CDR1 is KGHDR, CDR2 SFDVKD, per germline. V shed 8 bases and J 6 bases; nucleotides not matched to a gene: 13. The CDR3 contains 16 residues. The CDR3 sequence is CATIYRDRPQAGELFF. CDR3 in DNA: TGTGCCACCATCTACCGGGACAGGCCGCAGGCCGGGGAGCTGTTTTTT.

This clonotype occurred a few times. V is TRBV12-3 or TRBV12-4 and J is TRBJ2-3; TRBD2 matches at 8 bases. The CDR3 covers 15 residues. Trimming took 6 bases from V and 5 from J; bases not matched to a gene: 10. Here the CDR3 DNA reads TGTGCCAGCAGCCCAACCCTCGGGGGGGGAGATACGCAGTATTTT. This sequence encodes CASSPTLGGGDTQYF.

The sample holds many counts of this clonotype. A read error may account for a junction end that differs from germline. CDR3 loop: CASSSGQGTQETQYF. DNA of the CDR3: TGTGCTAGCAGCTCCGGACAGGGAACCCAAGAGACCCAGTACTTC. The J gene is TRBJ2-5, the V gene TRBV7-7, with 8 bases fitting TRBD1. Germline lookup yields CDR1 SSHAT and CDR2 FNYEAQ (reference sequence). This CDR3 spans 15 amino acids. The full variable domain, rest sourced from reference TRBV7-7 and TRBJ2-5, is GAGVSQSPRYKVTKRGQDVTLRCDPISSHATLYWYQQALGQGPEFLTYFNYEAQPDKSGLPSDRFSAERPEGSISTLTIQRTEQRDSAMYRCASSSGQGTQETQYFGPGTRLLVL.

This clonotype has ten or more counts. V is TRBV7-2 and J is TRBJ2-3; TRBD2 matches 9 bases. V was clipped by 3 bases and J by 6 bases; unmatched bases: 7. The CDR3 is 15 residues long. In germline, CDR1 is SGHTA, CDR2 FQGNSA. CDR3 residues: CASSFNSGGHDTQYF. The CDR3 nucleotides read TGTGCCAGCAGCTTCAATAGCGGGGGCCACGATACGCAGTATTTT.

The chain uses TRBV3-1 and TRBJ1-1; D is ambiguous. Germline V lookup: CDR1 LGHDT, CDR2 YNNKEL (reference sequence). The V gene lost 2 bases and the J gene lost 2 bases, with 6 bases spanning the gap. The length of the CDR3 is 13 residues. As DNA, the CDR3 is TGTGCCAGCAGCCAACGAAGAAACACTGAAGCTTTCTTT. Translating gives CASSQRRNTEAFF.

The J gene is TRBJ2-3, the V gene TRBV20-1; maybe TRBD2 (6 bases). The length of the CDR3 is 12 residues. Trimming removed 5 bases from V and 2 bases from J, with 8 bases in between. Per germline, CDR1 DFQATT and CDR2 SNEGSKA (reference sequence). The CDR3 spells CSAGGTTDTQYF. CDR3 bases: TGCAGTGCTGGAGGGACCACAGATACGCAGTATTTT.

The chain combines TRBV11-1 with TRBJ2-1; 14 positions agree with TRBD2. After removal of 0 bases from V and 5 bases from J, the junction contained 6 bases not matched to a gene. Germline lookup yields CDR1 SGHAT and CDR2 FQDESV (reference sequence). The CDR3 covers 18 residues. The CDR3 is CASSLAGTSGGVDNEQFF. The CDR3 region has the DNA TGTGCCAGCAGCTTAGCAGGGACTAGCGGGGGCGTTGACAATGAGCAGTTCTTC.

J is TRBJ2-2 and V is TRBV3-1, with no clear D. Trimming removed 1 base from V and 6 bases from J, with 9 bases in between. Germline V gene lookup returns CDR1 LGHDT and CDR2 YNNKEL (reference sequence). This CDR3 is 14 amino acids long. CDR3 DNA: TGTGCCAGCAGCCAAGTGCTAAGGGCCGGGGAGCTGTTTTTT. It encodes CASSQVLRAGELFF.

This clonotype showed up many times. The chain recombines TRBV7-2 with TRBJ2-7; TRBD1 aligns across 7 bases. This CDR3 has 13 residues. The junction had 2 bases not matched to a gene; V was cut back by 1 base and J by 5 bases. CDR1 SGHTA and CDR2 FQGNSA come from the germline V gene. CDR3 DNA: TGTGCCAGCAGCTTAGGACAGGGTCACGAGCAGTACGTC. Translation: CASSLGQGHEQYV.

This clonotype was found many times. The chain links TRBV4-3 to TRBJ2-3; tentatively, D is TRBD1 (5 bases). There are 13 residues in the CDR3. CDR1 is LGHNA and CDR2 is YSLEER in the germline V gene. Trimming removed 8 bases at V and 8 bases at J, with 17 bases between. CDR3 in amino acids: CASRSQVQGTQYF. The DNA for the CDR3 is TGCGCCAGCCGTAGCCAAGTGCAGGGTACGCAGTATTTT.

Regarding this clonotype: The missing conserved phenylalanine or tryptophan at the end of this CDR3 makes a read error likely. The chain joins TRBV4-2 to TRBJ1-2; D not resolved. This CDR3 has 15 amino acids. Germline V gives CDR1 LGHNA, CDR2 YNFKEQ. V shed 4 bases and J shed 4 bases, with 16 bases lying between them. CDR3 bases: TGTGCCAGCAGCCCGAGGGAGCCCGAGGGCTATGGCTACACCCTC. Encoded protein: CASSPREPEGYGYTL.

This clonotype was seen more than once but under ten times. V gene TRBV7-6 combines with J gene TRBJ2-1; 11 positions match TRBD2. CDR3 length: 15 residues. In germline, CDR1 is SGHVS, CDR2 FNYEAQ. Unmatched junction bases numbered 6, after V lost 4 bases and J lost 7 bases. The CDR3 DNA reads TGTGCCAGCAGCTCGTTAGCGGGGGGGCTTAATGAGCAGTTCTTC. Protein sequence: CASSSLAGGLNEQFF.

This clonotype was detected ten times or more. The chain employs TRBV9 and TRBJ1-6, with D unresolved. The V gene lost 4 bases and the J gene lost 13 bases, with 9 bases spanning the gap. This CDR3 contains 11 residues. The germline V gene encodes CDR1 SGDLS and CDR2 YYNGEE. CDR3 sequence (DNA): TGTGCCAGCAGCACCCCTCGCCCCCTCCACTTT. This encodes CASSTPRPLHF.

There are many counts of this clonotype. This chain connects TRBV7-9 to TRBJ2-5; no reliable D call. Looked up from germline, CDR1 is SEHNR and CDR2 is FQNEAQ (reference sequence). CDR3 length equals 15 residues. Between the trimmed V and J ends, which lost 3 bases and 0 bases, there was a span of 11 bases. CDR3 loop: CASSLPVWYQETQYF. In DNA form, the CDR3 reads TGTGCCAGCAGCTTGCCCGTTTGGTACCAAGAGACCCAGTACTTC.

This clonotype was seen more than once but under ten times. V is TRBV5-4 and J is TRBJ1-4, with 9 nucleotides matching TRBD1. V gave up 4 bases and J gave up 7 bases; unmatched junction bases: 5. This CDR3 has 14 residues. CDR1 is SGHNT, CDR2 YYREEE, per germline (reference sequence). CDR3 bases: TGTGCCAGCAGCAAACAGGGGGCGGTTGAAAAACTGTTTTTT. Translated, it gives CASSKQGAVEKLFF.

The chain joins TRBV5-1 to TRBJ2-7; TRBD1 matches 7 bases. The CDR3 consists of 14 residues. The germline V gene encodes CDR1 SGHRS and CDR2 YFSETQ. The trim removed 0 bases at V and 3 bases at J, leaving 3 bases unmatched. DNA of the CDR3: TGCGCCAGCAGCTTGGCGCCAGGGGGCTACGAGCAGTACGTC. It encodes CASSLAPGGYEQYV.

This clonotype was recorded many times. The chain is built from TRBV5-1 and TRBJ2-2, with TRBD1 matching over 8 bases. Germline values: CDR1 SGHRS, CDR2 YFSETQ. Trimming removed 4 bases from V and 3 bases from J; junction bases left unmatched: 5. The CDR3 has 15 amino acids. CDR3 protein: CASSKGQGDTGELFF. For the CDR3, the DNA is TGCGCCAGCAGCAAAGGACAGGGCGACACCGGGGAGCTGTTTTTT.

Only a few counts were recorded for this clonotype. Its ends do not fully match the called genes, so a read error is possible. The chain combines TRBV7-3 with TRBJ2-3; 7 bases are shared with TRBD2. There are 13 residues in the CDR3. The germline gives CDR1 SGHTA, CDR2 FQGTGA. CDR3 DNA: TGTGCCAGCAGCTTGACTAGCATAGATACGCAGTATTTT. Translated, it gives CASSLTSIDTQYF.

This clonotype was detected ten times or more. V gene TRBV29-1 combines with J gene TRBJ2-3; 8 nucleotides agree with TRBD2. Germline lookup yields CDR1 SQVTM and CDR2 ANQGSEA. V shed 7 bases and J 5 bases; nucleotides not matched to a gene: 5. The length of the CDR3 is 12 residues. The chain's CDR3 is CSEGLGEDTQYF. The CDR3 region has the DNA TGCAGCGAGGGACTAGGGGAAGATACGCAGTATTTT.

The chain is built from TRBV30 and TRBJ1-1, with D unresolved. The CDR3 runs to 11 residues. V gave up 5 bases and J gave up 1 base, with 5 bases separating them. CDR1 GTSNPN and CDR2 SVGIG come from the germline V gene (reference sequence). The CDR3 spells CAWVKNTEAFF. The CDR3, as DNA: TGTGCCTGGGTAAAGAACACTGAAGCTTTCTTT.

This clonotype was seen at least ten times. CDR3 DNA: TGCGCCAGCAGCCACCCCGACAGGCGAGACACTGAAGCTTTCTTT. The encoded protein is CASSHPDRRDTEAFF. The rearrangement joins TRBV4-3 to TRBJ1-1, with D tentatively TRBD1 (6 bases). Trimming left V 3 bases short and J 3 bases short, with 14 bases between. Germline V gene sequence: CDR1 LGHNA, CDR2 YSLEER. The CDR3 loop spans 15 amino acids.

This clonotype occurred many times. The genes are TRBV5-1 and TRBJ2-5; tentatively, D is TRBD1 (5 bases). The germline V and J ends were trimmed by 2 bases and 3 bases, with 8 bases remaining between them. CDR1 and CDR2 (germline): SGHRS, YFSETQ. The CDR3 is 13 amino acids. The CDR3 DNA follows: TGCGCCAGCAGCTTCGACAGAGAAGAGACCCAGTACTTC. It is translated as CASSFDREETQYF.

Ten or more counts support this clonotype. The rearrangement uses TRBV2 and TRBJ2-7, with D perhaps given as TRBD1 or TRBD2 (6 bases each). Per the germline V gene, CDR1 is SNHLY and CDR2 is FYNNEI. The CDR3 is made up of 15 amino acids. The CDR3 DNA follows: TGTGCTAGCAGTGAATCCAGGGGACTTACCTACGAGCAGTACGTC. Translation: CASSESRGLTYEQYV.